The 24 T cell receptor beta chains below all came from one sample that was sequenced in a study of blood T cell repertoires in COVID-19. Method: immunoSEQ multiplex PCR; TCRdb's copy keeps in-frame clones and lacks some. This table holds about 200,000 clones, about 90% found once. Sequenced input: peripheral blood. These receptors came from a man aged 18 to 35 with active or convalescent COVID-19.

V is TRBV25-1 and J is TRBJ2-1; 10 nucleotides line up with TRBD1. V gave up 4 bases and J gave up 4 bases; unmatched junction bases: 4. The CDR3 totals 15 residues. The germline V gene has CDR1 MGHDK and CDR2 SYGVNS. The CDR3 loop reads CASSVGTGAYNEQFF. In DNA, the CDR3 is TGTGCCAGCAGTGTTGGGACAGGGGCTTACAATGAGCAGTTCTTC. The full variable domain, with the rest looked up from reference TRBV25-1 and TRBJ2-1, is EADIYQTPRYLVIGTGKKITLECSQTMGHDKMYWYQQDPGMELHLIHYSYGVNSTEKGDLSSESTVSRIRTEHFPLTLESARPSHTSQYLCASSVGTGAYNEQFFGPGTRLTVL.

V usage is TRBV3-1 (or the pseudogene TRBV3-2) and J usage is TRBJ2-5, with 8 positions matching TRBD2. The CDR3 spans 14 residues. Germline V gene lookup returns CDR1 LGHDT and CDR2 YNNKEL (reference sequence). J lost 5 bases, V lost 8 bases, and 10 bases had no gene match. Here the CDR3 reads CASQRGGGGETQYF. The CDR3 DNA reads as TGTGCCAGCCAAAGGGGAGGCGGGGGGGAGACCCAGTACTTC.

This clone was recorded only once. The J gene is TRBJ2-5, the V gene TRBV15; D ambiguous. The CDR3 length is 14 residues. V lost 0 bases and J lost 5, with 10 bases in between. Looked up from germline, CDR1 is LNHNV and CDR2 is YYDKDF (reference sequence). The chain's CDR3 is CATSRDGTQETQYF. The CDR3, as DNA: TGTGCCACCAGCAGAGATGGCACCCAGGAGACCCAGTACTTC. Looking up the rest from reference TRBV15 and TRBJ2-5 gives the full variable domain: DAMVIQNPRYQVTQFGKPVTLSCSQTLNHNVMYWYQQKSSQAPKLLFHYYDKDFNNEADTPDNFQSRRPNTSFCFLDIRSPGLGDTAMYLCATSRDGTQETQYFGPGTRLLVL.

The V and J genes are TRBV10-1 and TRBJ1-4; D unresolved. CDR3 length equals 14 residues. V lost 8 bases, J lost 2 bases, and 12 bases lay in between. Germline V gene data show CDR1 as WNHNN and CDR2 as SYGVQD (reference sequence). Written as DNA, the CDR3 is TGCGCCAGCCCCCCCAGGCCGACTAATGAAAAACTGTTTTTT. Residues: CASPPRPTNEKLFF.

This clone has only a few counts. The genes are TRBV6-5 and TRBJ2-4; 7 bases agree with TRBD2. Looked up from germline, CDR1 is MNHEY and CDR2 is SVGAGI. V lost 7 bases, J lost 5 bases, and 5 bases stayed unmatched. The CDR3 loop spans 13 amino acids. The CDR3 bases are TGTGCCAGCAATAGACTAGCAGAAAACATTCAGTACTTC. It specifies CASNRLAENIQYF.

The chain has TRBV5-6 and TRBJ2-3; 15 bases are a match to TRBD2. The ends lost 4 bases at V and 1 base at J; junction bases unmatched: 4. The germline gives CDR1 SGHDT, CDR2 YYEEEE. CDR3 size: 17 residues. The CDR3, as DNA: TGTGCCAGCAGCGGACTAGCGGGAGGGGGGGGCACAGATACGCAGTATTTT. Translation gives CASSGLAGGGGTDTQYF.

V usage is TRBV30 and J usage is TRBJ2-4; D is ambiguous. The CDR3 consists of 12 residues. The V gene's germline CDR1 is GTSNPN and CDR2 SVGIG (reference sequence). With 8 bases removed from V and 1 base from J, the gap between germline ends came to 9 bases. CDR3 DNA: TGTGCCCTAGGAGTGGCCAAAAACATTCAGTACTTC. Translating it yields CALGVAKNIQYF.

The chain joins TRBV28 to TRBJ2-7; unclear D gene. CDR3 length equals 16 residues. Germline values: CDR1 MDHEN, CDR2 SYDVKM. Trimming took off 6 bases at V and 3 bases at J, with 21 bases between the two ends. CDR3 in DNA: TGTGCCAGCAGCTCCTCCCGCAGATTAGGAGTCTACGAGCAGTACTTC. Protein sequence: CASSSSRRLGVYEQYF.

The chain couples TRBV10-3 to TRBJ1-2; TRBD1 matches 7 bases. Germline CDR1 ENHRY, CDR2 SYGVKD. The CDR3 extends over 14 amino acids. V was clipped by 7 bases and J by 5 bases; unmatched bases: 10. CDR3 region: CAIKDQQGMYGYTF. As DNA, the CDR3 is TGTGCCATCAAAGACCAACAGGGGATGTATGGCTACACCTTC.

This CDR3 reads CASSKVRGLGNEQFF. CDR3 sequence (DNA): TGTGCCAGCAGCAAAGTTCGGGGGTTGGGCAATGAGCAGTTCTTC. The gene calls are TRBV21-1 and TRBJ2-1; TRBD2 is the table's D call, not checked against the DNA. TRBV21-1 is marked as a pseudogene. This CDR3 region has 15 residues.

The chain joins TRBV6-2 or TRBV6-3 to TRBJ2-5; tentative D call: TRBD2 (6 bases). Germline assignment: CDR1 MNHEY and CDR2 SVGEGT. The length of the CDR3 is 15 residues. V was pared by 6 bases and J by 1 base, with 15 bases between. CDR3 sequence reads: CASSPGLKIQETQYF. DNA for the CDR3: TGTGCCAGCAGCCCGGGACTGAAGATCCAAGAGACCCAGTACTTC.

The CDR3 nucleotides read TGTGCCACCAGTGATTTGGGCAGTAGGGGGGAGACCCAGTACTTC. Its protein is CATSDLGSRGETQYF. The gene calls are TRBV24-1 and TRBJ2-5, with a weak D call TRBD1 (6 bases). Looked up from germline, CDR1 is KGHDR and CDR2 is SFDVKD. The V end was cut by 0 bases, the J end by 5 bases, with 12 bases between. The CDR3 runs 15 residues.

The chain has TRBV6-5 and TRBJ2-7; the match to TRBD2 covers 11 bases. CDR1 MNHEY and CDR2 SVGAGI come from the germline V gene. This CDR3 has 13 amino acids. J gave up 6 bases and V 6 bases, and 4 bases lay outside the gene matches. The CDR3 DNA reads TGTGCCAGCAGGACTAGCGGGAATTCCGAGCAGTACTTC. The encoded protein is CASRTSGNSEQYF.

The chain is built from TRBV10-2 and TRBJ1-1; TRBD1 matches at 7 bases. This CDR3 is 14 amino acids long. Trimming cost V 6 bases and J 0 bases; bases outside gene matches: 4. Germline CDR1 is WSHSY and CDR2 is SAAADI. The CDR3 reads CASRDRPMNTEAFF. CDR3 nucleotides: TGCGCCAGCAGGGACAGGCCCATGAACACTGAAGCTTTCTTT.

This clone was seen only once. This chain uses TRBV30 with TRBJ1-2; D possibly corresponds to TRBD1 (6 bases). The CDR3 sequence is 12 residues long. Germline V gene lookup returns CDR1 GTSNPN and CDR2 SVGIG (reference sequence). With 8 bases removed from V and 3 bases from J, the gap between germline ends came to 13 bases. The CDR3 protein is CARTDWYYGYTF. The CDR3 bases are TGTGCCCGGACAGACTGGTACTATGGCTACACCTTC. Variable domain in full (rest from reference TRBV30 and TRBJ1-2): SQTIHQWPATLVQPVGSPLSLECTVEGTSNPNLYWYRQAAGRGLQLLFYSVGIGQISSEVPQNLSASRPQDRQFILSSKKLLLSDSGFYLCARTDWYYGYTFGSGTRLTVV.

The J gene is TRBJ2-7, the V gene TRBV28, with 7 bases lining up with TRBD1. This CDR3 has 19 amino acids. J lost 2 bases, V lost 6 bases, and 22 bases had no gene match. Germline V CDR1 and CDR2: MDHEN, SYDVKM. In DNA form, the CDR3 reads TGTGCCAGCAGAAAACCCCCCCGAAGCCCGAGACAGGGTGCCTACGAGCAGTACTTC. Translated: CASRKPPRSPRQGAYEQYF. Supplemented by reference TRBV28 and TRBJ2-7, the full variable domain reads DVKVTQSSRYLVKRTGEKVFLECVQDMDHENMFWYRQDPGLGLRLIYFSYDVKMKEKGDIPEGYSVSREKKERFSLILESASTNQTSMYLCASRKPPRSPRQGAYEQYFGPGTRLTVT.

This clone was counted a few times. J is TRBJ2-7 and V is TRBV5-1; TRBD2 is a possible D gene (5 bases). V gave up 4 bases and J gave up 4 bases, with 12 bases separating them. CDR1 is SGHRS and CDR2 is YFSETQ in the germline V gene. CDR3 size: 13 residues. CDR3 sequence (DNA): TGCGCCAGCAGCGTACGGACTCAATACGAGCAGTACTTC. This codes for CASSVRTQYEQYF.

This rearrangement joins TRBV7-3 to TRBJ2-3; 15 bases are shared with TRBD2. Losses at the gene ends were 5 bases for V and 0 bases for J; bases not matched to a gene: 18. The CDR3 has 22 amino acids. Germline V gene data show CDR1 as SGHTA and CDR2 as FQGTGA. Here the CDR3 reads CASSGFNWTSGRARESTDTQYF. Written as DNA, the CDR3 is TGTGCCAGCAGCGGCTTTAATTGGACTAGCGGGAGGGCTCGCGAAAGCACAGATACGCAGTATTTT.

The chain's CDR3 is CASSYWSSGPYNEQFF. In DNA, the CDR3 is TGTGCCAGCAGTTACTGGTCTAGCGGGCCCTACAATGAGCAGTTCTTC. The rearrangement uses TRBV6-2 or TRBV6-3 and TRBJ2-1; TRBD2 agrees at 8 bases. The J segment lost 2 bases and the V segment lost 1 base, leaving 4 bases of the junction unmatched. Germline V lookup: CDR1 MNHEY, CDR2 SVGEGT. This CDR3 is 16 amino acids long.

This rearrangement joins TRBV30 to TRBJ1-1; maybe TRBD1 (5 bases). V was shortened by 4 bases and J by 5 bases, with 23 bases between the two germline ends. Germline CDR1 reads GTSNPN; CDR2 reads SVGIG (reference sequence). This CDR3 is 16 amino acids long. This CDR3 is CAWKFGWGLTGTEAFF. Here the CDR3 DNA reads TGTGCCTGGAAATTTGGTTGGGGACTCACGGGGACTGAAGCTTTCTTT.

This clone has just a few counts. The V gene is TRBV3-1 (or the pseudogene TRBV3-2), the J gene TRBJ1-2; 8 bases fit TRBD1. CDR3 size: 17 residues. Germline values: CDR1 LGHDT, CDR2 YNNKEL (reference sequence). The V gene end was trimmed by 4 bases and the J gene end by 4 bases; junction bases not matched to a gene: 14. Here the CDR3 DNA reads TGTGCCAGCAGCCCAGGACAGGGCAAAGACCCCGGCTATGGCTACACCTTC. Residues: CASSPGQGKDPGYGYTF.

This chain links TRBV7-6 with TRBJ1-6, with 7 nucleotides matching TRBD1. Looked up from germline, CDR1 is SGHVS and CDR2 is FNYEAQ. V was clipped by 2 bases and J by 7 bases; unmatched bases: 5. The CDR3 has 15 amino acids. As DNA, the CDR3 is TGTGCCAGCAGCTTAATTACAGGGGAAAATTCACCCCTCCACTTT. It translates to CASSLITGENSPLHF.

This clone turned up a few times. The chain has TRBV10-3 and TRBJ1-1; no definite D call. The germline V gene encodes CDR1 ENHRY and CDR2 SYGVKD. V lost 6 bases and J lost 4, with 15 bases in between. The CDR3 is 14 residues long. CDR3 nucleotides: TGTGCCATCAGAGGATCCGATCGGGGCACTGAAGCTTTCTTT. Its protein product is CAIRGSDRGTEAFF.

This chain connects TRBV7-8 to TRBJ2-1, with D perhaps matching TRBD1 (6 bases). CDR1 and CDR2 from the germline V gene are SGHVS and FQNEAQ. Trimming shortened V by 2 bases and J by 10 bases, and 15 bases separated the two germline ends. The CDR3 spans 14 residues. This chain's CDR3 is CASSLTDRSYEQFF. For the CDR3, the DNA is TGTGCCAGCAGCTTAACGGACAGATCTTACGAGCAGTTCTTC.